This TCR beta chain originates from a study of blood T cell repertoires in COVID-19. Study-level background: Samples taken during acute and convalescent COVID-19 were collected in the United States, Italy and Spain. T cells, B-cell-depleted T cells, or PBMCs provided the cDNA or gDNA that served as material.

Authors' methods: Reference gene primer amplification gave estimated nucleated cell counts. Data came from immunoSEQ multiplex PCR; TCRdb stores just in-frame clones and leaves some out. D and trimming were read from the DNA, whereas the V and J calls and clone size are those reported in that table. The sample lists 150,000 or so clones; around 91% were seen once. Patients in Seattle were enrolled during active infection, then followed longitudinally. V trimming: 7 bases; J trimming: 4 bases; junction bases outside the gene matches: 25. CDR1 MGHRA and CDR2 YSYEKL come from the germline V gene. This CDR3 comprises 20 residues.

The receptor was isolated from a man between 18 and 29 years old with COVID-19, enrolled during active disease. Specimen: peripheral blood. The chain has TRBV4-1 and TRBJ2-3; TRBD2 matches at 8 bases. The CDR3 sequence is CASKIGRILTSGPGPDTQYF. CDR3 nucleotide sequence: TGCGCCAGCAAAATCGGAAGGATCCTTACTAGCGGTCCCGGCCCAGATACGCAGTATTTT.